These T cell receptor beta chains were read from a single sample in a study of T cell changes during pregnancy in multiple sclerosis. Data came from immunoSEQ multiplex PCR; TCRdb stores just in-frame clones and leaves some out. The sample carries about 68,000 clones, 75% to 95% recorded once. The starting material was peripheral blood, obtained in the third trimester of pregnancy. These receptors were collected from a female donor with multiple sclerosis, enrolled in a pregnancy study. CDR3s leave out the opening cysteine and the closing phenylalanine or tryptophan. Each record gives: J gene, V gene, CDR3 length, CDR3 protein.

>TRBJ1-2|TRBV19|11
ASIGQGAKGYT
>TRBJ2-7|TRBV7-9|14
ASSLTGTLQGGEQY
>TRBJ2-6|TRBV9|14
ASSVTGLSGANVLT
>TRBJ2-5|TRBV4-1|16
ASSRTDRLAGGRETQY
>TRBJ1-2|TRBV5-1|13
ASSSGQGGEYGYT
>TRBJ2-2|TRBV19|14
ASTDWGQSNTGELF
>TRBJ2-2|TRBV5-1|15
ASSFPPDRGYTGELF
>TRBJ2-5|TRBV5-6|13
ASSPRPGLAGVQY
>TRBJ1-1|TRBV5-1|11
ASSLEGQGEAF
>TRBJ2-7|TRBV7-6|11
ASSQDRGDEQY
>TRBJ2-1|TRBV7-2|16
ASSLRGASGSAYNEQF
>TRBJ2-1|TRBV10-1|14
ASSYGLAGVGDEQF
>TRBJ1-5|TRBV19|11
ASNMRGGQPQH
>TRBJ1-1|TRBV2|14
ASSETVFSVNTEAF
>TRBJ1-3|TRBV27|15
ASRPRASTSSGNTIY
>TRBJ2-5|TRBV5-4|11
ASTRDREETQY
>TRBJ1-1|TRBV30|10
AWTPGLTEAF
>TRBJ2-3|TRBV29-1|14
SGREVTNPEVDTQY
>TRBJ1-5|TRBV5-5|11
ASSLAGNQPQH
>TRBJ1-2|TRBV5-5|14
ASSSSPGQKNYGYT
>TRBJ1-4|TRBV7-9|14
ASSLPFDTGNEKLF
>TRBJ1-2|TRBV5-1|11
ASSLTGDYGYT
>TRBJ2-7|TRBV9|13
ASSPSTGVTYEQY
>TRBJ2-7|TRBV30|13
AWSWGGQGNDEQY
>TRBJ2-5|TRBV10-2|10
ATGTSQETQY
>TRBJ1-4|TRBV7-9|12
ASSSAGAREKLF
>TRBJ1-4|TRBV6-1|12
ASSEVTANEKLF
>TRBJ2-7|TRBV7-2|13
ASSLNRGLDYEQY
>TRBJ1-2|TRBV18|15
ASSPPGWRGLNYGYT
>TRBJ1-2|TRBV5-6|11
ASSSRGNYGYT
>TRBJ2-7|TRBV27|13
ASSPFRLYSYEQY
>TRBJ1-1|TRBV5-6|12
ASSPTGRYTEAF
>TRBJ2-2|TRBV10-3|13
AIRTAGGGTGELF
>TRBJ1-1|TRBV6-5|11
ASRPEGFTEAF
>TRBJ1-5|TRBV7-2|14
ASSLEGGQGVQPQH
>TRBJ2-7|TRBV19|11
ATNRDRDHEQY
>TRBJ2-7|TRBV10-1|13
ASSSGTSGSYEQY
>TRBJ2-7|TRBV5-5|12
ASSFGRPSYEQY
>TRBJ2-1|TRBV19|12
ASSIGGAYNEQF
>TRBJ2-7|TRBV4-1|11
ASSQDSSYEQY
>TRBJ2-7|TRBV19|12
ASSISLRGYEQY
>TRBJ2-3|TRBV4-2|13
ASSQKGSGSFSQY
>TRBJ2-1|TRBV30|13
AWSFLADNYNEQF
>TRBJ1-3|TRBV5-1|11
ASSLGGSRWVY